The 32 T cell receptor beta chains listed next were all sequenced from one sample in a study of radiation and T cells in renal cell carcinoma (dated by TCRdb to the early 2020s). The library was generated by the immunoSEQ multiplex PCR assay. What TCRdb holds here is the immuneACCESS table cut down to in-frame rearrangements. Part of the clones is not present; checked against another copy, under half of the missing clones reflect an unresolved V gene, and the others are unexplained. This sample has 140,000 or so clones in its table, and approximately 86% of those were observed once. The ten top clones hold 15% to 20% of the sample. Sample time point, as interpreted from the label and publication: blood 4 weeks post-SBRT, at nephrectomy. The treatment or condition tag for this specimen amounts to: 15 Gy SBRT to primary tumor, nephrectomy 4 weeks later. Specimen: blood, collected from a patient whose treatment included radiotherapy and nephrectomy. These receptors originate from a woman in her 50s with renal cell carcinoma.

The chain has TRBV6-5 and TRBJ1-1; 7 nucleotides match TRBD1. The CDR3 covers 13 residues. Trimming took 7 bases from V and 8 from J; bases not matched to a gene: 10. From germline, CDR1 is MNHEY and CDR2 SVGAGI. CDR3 sequence reads: CASIRATGLEAFF. Here the CDR3 DNA reads TGTGCCAGCATCCGGGCGACAGGGCTGGAAGCTTTCTTT.

The chain joins TRBV6-6 to TRBJ1-1; D unresolved. There are 14 residues in the CDR3. V gave up 3 bases and J gave up 2 bases, with 10 bases separating them. Germline CDR1 and CDR2: MNHNY and SVGAGI (reference sequence). This CDR3 is CASSYMGSNTEAFF. The CDR3 DNA reads as TGTGCCAGCAGTTATATGGGGTCAAACACTGAAGCTTTCTTT.

The V and J genes are TRBV7-2 and TRBJ2-2, with TRBD1 identical over 7 bases. The trim removed 1 base at V and 4 bases at J, leaving 12 bases unmatched. The CDR3 consists of 18 residues. Germline CDR1 reads SGHTA; CDR2 reads FQGNSA. DNA for the CDR3: TGTGCCAGCAGCTTAGAATCGGTTCGACAGGGCGGCACCGGGGAGCTGTTTTTT. This translates into CASSLESVRQGGTGELFF.

The chain links TRBV5-1 to TRBJ2-1; D could derive from TRBD1 or TRBD2 (5 bases each). With 6 bases removed from V and 8 bases from J, the gap between germline ends came to 30 bases. The CDR3 consists of 18 residues. Germline assignment: CDR1 SGHRS and CDR2 YFSETQ. The CDR3 sequence is CASNPGAQFPLTLDEQFF. CDR3 bases: TGCGCCAGCAACCCCGGGGCCCAATTTCCCCTTACCCTGGATGAGCAGTTCTTC. Using reference TRBV5-1 and TRBJ2-1 for the parts outside the CDR3, the full variable domain is KAGVTQTPRYLIKTRGQQVTLSCSPISGHRSVSWYQQTPGQGLQFLFEYFSETQRNKGNFPGRFSGRQFSNSRSEMNVSTLELGDSALYLCASNPGAQFPLTLDEQFFGPGTRLTVL.

CDR3 amino acids: CASSMGARTHF. As DNA, the CDR3 is TGTGCCAGTAGTATGGGTGCCAGGACCCATTTT. The V and J genes are TRBV19 and TRBJ1-5; D remains unclear. Germline-derived CDR1 and CDR2 are LNHDA and SQIVND (reference sequence). V was shortened by 3 bases and J by 16 bases, with 13 bases between the two germline ends. The CDR3 length is 11 residues.

This chain links TRBV15 with TRBJ1-5, with D possibly matching TRBD1 (6 bases). In germline, CDR1 is LNHNV, CDR2 YYDKDF (reference sequence). Trimming took off 3 bases at V and 4 bases at J, with 13 bases between the two ends. The CDR3 has 15 amino acids. CDR3 residues: CATSSPETGNQPQHF. For the CDR3, the DNA is TGTGCCACCAGCAGCCCTGAGACAGGAAATCAGCCCCAGCATTTT.

The chain joins TRBV18 to TRBJ2-6; D gene uncertain. V dropped 5 bases and J dropped 4 bases, with 15 bases sitting between them. Germline V gene lookup returns CDR1 KGHSH and CDR2 LQKENI. This CDR3 is built from 16 residues. The CDR3 sequence is CASSVQLPTGANVLTF. CDR3 DNA sequence: TGTGCCAGCTCAGTACAGCTCCCTACCGGGGCCAACGTCCTGACTTTC.

The V call is TRBV7-2, the J call TRBJ2-1; D might be TRBD1 (6 bases). The CDR3 has 14 amino acids. CDR1 and CDR2 (germline): SGHTA, FQGNSA. The V and J ends lost 6 bases and 8 bases respectively, with 17 bases between them. The CDR3: CASRPGQKVDEQFF. The CDR3 DNA is TGTGCCAGCAGACCGGGACAAAAAGTGGATGAGCAGTTCTTC.

This chain uses TRBV2 with TRBJ1-6; no clear D. Trimming shortened V by 2 bases and J by 0 bases, and 8 bases separated the two germline ends. Germline CDR1 SNHLY, CDR2 FYNNEI. The CDR3 contains 16 residues. The CDR3 protein is CASSERRFSYNSPLHF. The CDR3 region has the DNA TGTGCCAGCAGTGAACGACGTTTCTCCTATAATTCACCCCTCCACTTT.

The genes are TRBV30 and TRBJ1-5; 9 nucleotides agree with TRBD1. There are 14 residues in the CDR3. From germline, CDR1 is GTSNPN and CDR2 SVGIG (reference sequence). The trim removed 7 bases at V and 6 bases at J, leaving 10 bases unmatched. The DNA of the CDR3 is TGTGCCTCCCGGGGACAGGGAGGAAGTCAGCCCCAGCATTTT. The encoded protein is CASRGQGGSQPQHF. Full variable domain (outside the CDR3, taken from reference TRBV30 and TRBJ1-5): SQTIHQWPATLVQPVGSPLSLECTVEGTSNPNLYWYRQAAGRGLQLLFYSVGIGQISSEVPQNLSASRPQDRQFILSSKKLLLSDSGFYLCASRGQGGSQPQHFGDGTRLSIL.

This chain joins TRBV4-2 and TRBJ2-1; 9 nucleotides line up with TRBD2. Looked up from germline, CDR1 is LGHNA and CDR2 is YNFKEQ. CDR3 length equals 15 residues. J was trimmed by 4 bases and V by 1 base; bases with no gene match: 2. The DNA for the CDR3 is TGTGCCAGCAGCCAAGGACTAGCGGATTACAATGAGCAGTTCTTC. Protein: CASSQGLADYNEQFF.

This chain joins TRBV5-6 and TRBJ1-4, with TRBD1 matching 10 bases. V shed 4 bases and J 7 bases; nucleotides not matched to a gene: 4. CDR3 length: 14 amino acids. Germline V gene data show CDR1 as SGHDT and CDR2 as YYEEEE. CDR3 sequence (DNA): TGTGCCAGCAGCCGCCGGGACAGGGGTGAAAAACTGTTTTTT. Its protein product is CASSRRDRGEKLFF.

The CDR3 region has the DNA TGCGCCAGCAGCCCGTCATCGTCAGGGCAAGATACGCAGTATTTT. Its protein is CASSPSSSGQDTQYF. This rearrangement joins TRBV5-1 to TRBJ2-3; maybe TRBD1 (5 bases). Germline V gene sequence: CDR1 SGHRS, CDR2 YFSETQ. V was shortened by 4 bases and J by 5 bases, with 17 bases between the two germline ends. This CDR3 region has 15 residues.

This clone was observed a handful of times. This chain joins TRBV6-5 and TRBJ1-1; 8 bases align to TRBD1. CDR1 and CDR2 (germline): MNHEY, SVGAGI. After removal of 5 bases from V and 2 bases from J, the junction contained 4 bases not matched to a gene. CDR3 length equals 14 residues. Here the CDR3 DNA reads TGTGCCAGCAGTCCCCCAGGGGGCAACACTGAAGCTTTCTTT. Translated, it gives CASSPPGGNTEAFF.

The chain links TRBV7-2 to TRBJ1-5; 7 bases map to TRBD1. With 5 bases clipped from V and 0 bases from J, the junction kept 7 bases outside the gene matches. The CDR3 covers 16 residues. Germline values: CDR1 SGHTA, CDR2 FQGNSA. CDR3 bases: TGTGCCAGCAGCGACCAGGGGGTTGGTAGCAATCAGCCCCAGCATTTT. This gives the protein CASSDQGVGSNQPQHF.

A single count supports this clone. This chain joins TRBV9 and TRBJ2-1; D perhaps matches TRBD2 (7 bases). The V and J ends lost 0 bases and 8 bases respectively, with 18 bases between them. Germline CDR1 and CDR2: SGDLS and YYNGEE. CDR3 length: 16 residues. The CDR3 nucleotides read TGTGCCAGCAGCGTAGAGAGGGGGGGCCTTCACCATGAGCAGTTCTTC. This sequence encodes CASSVERGGLHHEQFF.

The gene calls are TRBV28 and TRBJ1-1, with unresolved D. The V and J ends lost 8 bases and 11 bases respectively, with 15 bases between them. The germline V gene encodes CDR1 MDHEN and CDR2 SYDVKM. The CDR3 is 11 amino acids. CDR3 bases: TGTGCCAGCCGTTCCGTCACTTATGCTTTCTTT. This codes for CASRSVTYAFF.

The J gene is TRBJ2-2, the V gene TRBV6-5; D ambiguous. The CDR3 consists of 11 residues. The V end lost 6 bases, the J end lost 4 bases, and 3 bases lay between the germline ends. Germline CDR1 is MNHEY and CDR2 is SVGAGI. DNA of the CDR3: TGTGCCAGCAGGGGCACCGGGGAGCTGTTTTTT. Protein: CASRGTGELFF.

This clone was picked up one time. The rearrangement uses TRBV5-1 and TRBJ1-5; no firm D call. The CDR3 covers 15 residues. Germline CDR1 reads SGHRS; CDR2 reads YFSETQ. Trimming removed 0 bases from V and 0 bases from J, with 7 bases in between. CDR3 sequence reads: CASSLGHLSNQPQHF. CDR3 bases: TGCGCCAGCAGCTTGGGACATCTTAGCAATCAGCCCCAGCATTTT.

V is TRBV6-5 and J is TRBJ1-1; D remains unclear. V was pared by 6 bases and J by 1 base, with 6 bases between. Germline V gene data show CDR1 as MNHEY and CDR2 as SVGAGI. The CDR3 is 12 amino acids. In nucleotides, the CDR3 is TGTGCCAGCAGAAAAGAGAACACTGAAGCTTTCTTT. Translation gives CASRKENTEAFF.

A single count supports this clone. This chain connects TRBV29-1 to TRBJ2-5; 7 positions match TRBD2. After removal of 5 bases from V and 1 base from J, the junction contained 10 bases not matched to a gene. The CDR3 is 15 amino acids. Germline CDR1 reads SQVTM; CDR2 reads ANQGSEA. CDR3 nucleotides: TGCAGCGTTCATGGGCGGCTAGCGGTCCAAGAGACCCAGTACTTC. It codes for CSVHGRLAVQETQYF.

The V and J genes are TRBV9 and TRBJ1-1; D not certain. The germline gives CDR1 SGDLS, CDR2 YYNGEE. With 0 bases removed from V and 1 base from J, the gap between germline ends came to 10 bases. The CDR3 spans 15 residues. CDR3 coding DNA: TGTGCCAGCAGCGTAGGTGTCGGTTCGAACACTGAAGCTTTCTTT. Translated: CASSVGVGSNTEAFF.

This clone occurred once. The CDR3 sequence: CASSPGQGYGYTF. The CDR3 region has the DNA TGTGCCAGTAGTCCGGGACAGGGCTATGGCTACACCTTC. V is TRBV19 and J is TRBJ1-2; 9 bases fit TRBD1. The germline V gene encodes CDR1 LNHDA and CDR2 SQIVND (reference sequence). The CDR3 extends over 13 amino acids. V gave up 5 bases and J gave up 4 bases; unmatched junction bases: 2.

The V call is TRBV7-2, the J call TRBJ1-5; 7 bases fit TRBD1. This CDR3 has 18 amino acids. CDR1 SGHTA and CDR2 FQGNSA come from the germline V gene. The V gene end was trimmed by 0 bases and the J gene end by 0 bases; junction bases not matched to a gene: 8. CDR3 sequence reads: CASSLANRDSASNQPQHF. CDR3 nucleotides: TGTGCCAGCAGCTTAGCGAACCGGGACAGCGCTAGCAATCAGCCCCAGCATTTT.

This clone was found once. The V gene is TRBV7-2, the J gene TRBJ2-7, with 9 bases fitting TRBD2. Germline CDR1 and CDR2: SGHTA and FQGNSA. V gave up 2 bases and J gave up 1 base; unmatched junction bases: 3. The CDR3 is 15 amino acids. The CDR3 nucleotides read TGTGCCAGCAGCTTACTAGCGGGGACATCCTACGAGCAGTACTTC. It encodes CASSLLAGTSYEQYF.

The chain has TRBV28 and TRBJ2-4; tentative D call: TRBD1 (5 bases). CDR3 length: 15 residues. Germline V lookup: CDR1 MDHEN, CDR2 SYDVKM. V was shortened by 3 bases and J by 0 bases, with 9 bases between the two germline ends. Here the CDR3 DNA reads TGTGCCAGCAGTTTGGACACCAGAGCCAAAAACATTCAGTACTTC. The encoded protein is CASSLDTRAKNIQYF.

The rearrangement links TRBV7-9 to TRBJ2-5; TRBD1 aligns across 8 bases. CDR1 SEHNR and CDR2 FQNEAQ come from the germline V gene (reference sequence). The junction had 8 bases not matched to a gene; V was cut back by 4 bases and J by 4 bases. The CDR3 totals 15 residues. DNA for the CDR3: TGTGCCAGCAGCTACTGGACAGGGACTTCAGAGACCCAGTACTTC. Amino acid sequence: CASSYWTGTSETQYF.

V usage is TRBV19 and J usage is TRBJ1-3; D is possibly TRBD1 (5 bases). CDR3 size: 14 residues. CDR1 is LNHDA and CDR2 is SQIVND in the germline V gene (reference sequence). Deletions cut 5 bases from V and 2 bases from J, with 10 bases between. The CDR3 sequence is CASSPSGAGNTIYF. Written as DNA, the CDR3 is TGTGCCAGTAGTCCCTCGGGGGCTGGAAACACCATATATTTT.

CDR3 sequence reads: CASSFPRAGEDTQYF. CDR3 sequence (DNA): TGTGCCAGCAGTTTTCCTCGAGCGGGGGAAGATACGCAGTATTTT. The V call is TRBV28, the J call TRBJ2-3; 8 positions agree with TRBD2. V lost 3 bases, J lost 5 bases, and 7 bases stayed unmatched. Germline V lookup: CDR1 MDHEN, CDR2 SYDVKM. The CDR3 spans 15 residues.

The gene calls are TRBV30 and TRBJ2-3, with TRBD2 matching over 11 bases. CDR3 size: 16 residues. The germline CDR1 and CDR2 sequences are GTSNPN and SVGIG (reference sequence). Trimming at V came to 5 bases and at J to 2 bases, leaving 9 bases not matched to a gene. The CDR3 DNA reads TGTGCCTGGGGGCTGGGGACTAGCGGAGACACAGATACGCAGTATTTT. It yields the protein CAWGLGTSGDTDTQYF.

The chain employs TRBV9 and TRBJ1-2, with unresolved D. The CDR3 totals 13 residues. The V end lost 0 bases, the J end lost 7 bases, and 10 bases lay between the germline ends. Germline values: CDR1 SGDLS, CDR2 YYNGEE. The CDR3 sequence is CASSVGTLVGYTF. CDR3 in DNA: TGTGCCAGCAGCGTAGGGACCTTGGTTGGCTACACCTTC.

The gene calls are TRBV29-1 and TRBJ2-3; D is unresolved. V was trimmed by 0 bases and J by 6 bases, leaving 7 bases between them. CDR1 is SQVTM and CDR2 is ANQGSEA in the germline V gene. The CDR3 sequence is 12 residues long. The CDR3 coding sequence is TGCAGCGTTGAAGAAGGGAAGGATACGCAGTATTTT. Translation gives CSVEEGKDTQYF.